Shown below are 7 T cell receptor beta chains from a single sample sequenced in a study of response to subunit inactivated influenza vaccine. TCRdb reprocessed the RT-PCR reads via MiXCR and lists one record per CDR3 protein. The data hold a few hundred thousand distinct CDR3 sequences, with approximately 15% observed a single time. The sequencing here drew on PBMCs from blood, taken roughly 12 days after vaccination. These receptor sequences come from a man aged 45-60 years who received an inactivated influenza vaccine.

This clonotype appeared a few times. V is TRBV15 and J is TRBJ2-6; D possibly corresponds to TRBD2 (6 bases). Germline V gene sequence: CDR1 LNHNV, CDR2 YYDKDF (reference sequence). The V and J ends lost 5 bases and 3 bases respectively, with 8 bases between them. The CDR3 has 14 amino acids. The CDR3 sequence: CATSGGLGANVLTF. The CDR3 DNA sequence: TGTGCCACCAGCGGGGGACTTGGGGCCAACGTCCTGACTTTC.

This rearrangement joins TRBV15 to TRBJ2-2, with 8 positions matching TRBD1. The CDR3 loop spans 15 amino acids. J gave up 4 bases and V 6 bases, and 7 bases lay outside the gene matches. From germline, CDR1 is LNHNV and CDR2 YYDKDF (reference sequence). The CDR3 here is CATRRQGMSTGELFF. The CDR3 DNA is TGTGCCACCAGACGACAGGGGATGAGCACCGGGGAGCTGTTTTTT.

This clonotype was seen a few times. This CDR3 is CASSYVGVGNQPQHF. The CDR3 DNA is TGTGCCAGCAGTTACGTAGGGGTTGGCAATCAGCCCCAGCATTTT. J is TRBJ1-5 and V is TRBV6-5; maybe TRBD1 (5 bases). Germline V gene sequence: CDR1 MNHEY, CDR2 SVGAGI. V was pared by 2 bases and J by 2 bases, with 10 bases between. CDR3 length: 15 amino acids.

This clonotype has only a few counts. This chain joins TRBV25-1 and TRBJ2-3; the D is unclear. The germline V gene has CDR1 MGHDK and CDR2 SYGVNS. This CDR3 has 18 residues. Deletions cut 0 bases from V and 6 bases from J, with 22 bases between. In DNA form, the CDR3 reads TGTGCCAGCAGTGAATACTGGCGAGATAAGAAAGAATGGGATACGCAGTATTTT. It specifies CASSEYWRDKKEWDTQYF.

V usage is TRBV20-1 and J usage is TRBJ1-5; 8 nucleotides align to TRBD1. The CDR3 has 14 residues. V trimming: 3 bases; J trimming: 4 bases; junction bases outside the gene matches: 5. Germline lookup yields CDR1 DFQATT and CDR2 SNEGSKA (reference sequence). CDR3 loop: CSARDRDRNQPQHF. Here the CDR3 DNA reads TGCAGTGCTAGGGACAGGGATCGGAATCAGCCCCAGCATTTT.

The chain has TRBV6-1 and TRBJ2-5, with D perhaps matching TRBD1 or TRBD2 (5 bases each). This CDR3 comprises 15 residues. V was pared by 0 bases and J by 5 bases, with 13 bases between. Germline CDR1 reads MNHNS; CDR2 reads SASEGT. The CDR3 DNA follows: TGTGCCAGCAGTGAAGCGGAGCTCTGGGGGGAGACCCAGTACTTC. Translation gives CASSEAELWGETQYF.

This clonotype has more than one count but fewer than ten. The rearrangement links TRBV6-1 to TRBJ2-3, with D unclear. Between the trimmed V and J ends, which lost 5 bases and 0 bases, there was a span of 12 bases. The CDR3 length is 15 residues. CDR1 MNHNS and CDR2 SASEGT come from the germline V gene. The CDR3 bases are TGTGCCAGCAGTCCCCACGGGCAGAGCACAGATACGCAGTATTTT. Translation: CASSPHGQSTDTQYF.